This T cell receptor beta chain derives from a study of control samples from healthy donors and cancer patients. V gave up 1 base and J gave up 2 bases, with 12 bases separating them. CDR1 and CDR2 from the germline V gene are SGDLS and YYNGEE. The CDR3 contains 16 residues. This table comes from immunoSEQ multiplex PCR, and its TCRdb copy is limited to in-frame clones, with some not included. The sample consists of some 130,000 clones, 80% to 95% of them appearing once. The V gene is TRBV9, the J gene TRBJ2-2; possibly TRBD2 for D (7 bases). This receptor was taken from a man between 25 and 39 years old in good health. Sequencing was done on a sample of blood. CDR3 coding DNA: TGTGCCAGCAGCGTACGGGGGGACACAAACACCGGGGAGCTGTTTTTT. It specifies CASSVRGDTNTGELFF.